The rows below give T cell receptor beta chains drawn from one sample of a study of T cells after yellow fever vaccination. TCRdb re-called the 5' RACE reads through MiXCR, storing one row per CDR3 protein. Here the sample spans some 320,000 distinct CDR3 sequences, around 4.3% being singletons. Sequenced material: PBMCs, taken 15 days after the yellow fever booster vaccination. The origin of the receptors is a man younger than 30 who received the YFV17D yellow fever vaccine. Both conserved end residues are part of each CDR3. Only part of the rows carry a size: once, few, many, or a class if the clone is expanded.

NA,TRBV7-6,TRBJ2-7,CASSPSRGLAGGHEQYF
NA,TRBV11-2,TRBJ2-7,CASSPDMGTYEQYF
few,TRBV5-5,TRBJ1-1,CASSIRAGHTEAFF
many,TRBV5-1,TRBJ1-1,CASSFSEYTEAFF
many,TRBV9,TRBJ1-2,CASSAGTGNLYGYTF
NA,TRBV24-1,TRBJ2-2,CATSDLVGSTGELFF
many,TRBV20-1,TRBJ2-5,CSAKCRLREVWETQYF
few,TRBV4-1,TRBJ1-6,CASSQGRGDRSSPLHF
few,TRBV30,TRBJ2-2,CAWSGPFGLTGELFF
many,TRBV20-1,TRBJ2-5,CSAPGFQETQYF
NA,TRBV5-4,TRBJ2-2,CASRPDLGELFF
NA,TRBV28,TRBJ2-3,CASSTGHADTQYF
many,TRBV12-3/TRBV12-4,TRBJ1-4,CASSLISGGDEKLFF
NA,TRBV7-9,TRBJ2-2,CASSPDGARPGELFF
few,TRBV5-4,TRBJ2-2,CASSLDSRTGELFF
many,TRBV7-2,TRBJ1-2,CASSPPRAGYTF
many,TRBV10-2,TRBJ2-7,CASSERQFEGSYEQYF
many,TRBV5-1,TRBJ2-7,CASSLVGTGSSYEQYF
NA,TRBV6-5,TRBJ2-2,CASSYGLALGELFF
many,TRBV4-1,TRBJ1-1,CASSKILAIQVNTEAFF
many,TRBV6-5,TRBJ1-4,CASSYSKITGGKLFF
many,TRBV6-5,TRBJ1-3,CASSSGGNTIYF
few,TRBV6-1,TRBJ2-5,CASTNLKPRQETQYF
many,TRBV7-3,TRBJ2-1,CASSLLDSQANEQFF
few,TRBV29-1,TRBJ2-5,CSVEAPGTSGGNQETQYF
NA,TRBV7-9,TRBJ2-5,CASSSGKQETQYF
many,TRBV29-1,TRBJ2-4,CSVQGLAGSKNIQYF
NA,TRBV5-1,TRBJ1-1,CASTGDMNTEAFF
few,TRBV5-1,TRBJ2-5,CASSFLATRTRGETQYF
many,TRBV28,TRBJ1-5,CASSPEREPQHF
many,TRBV19,TRBJ2-7,CASSETSGGPVYEQYF
many,TRBV20-1,TRBJ1-2,CSAEIPSNYGYTF
many,TRBV6-2/TRBV6-3,TRBJ2-1,CASSWGQDNEQFF
many,TRBV5-1,TRBJ2-2,CASSLGPTGELFF
many,TRBV7-2,TRBJ1-3,CASSQGVSGNTIYF
few,TRBV7-9,TRBJ2-7,CASSSDRAVYEQYF
many,TRBV6-5,TRBJ1-1,CASSYGRDTEAFF
NA,TRBV5-4,TRBJ2-1,CASSSFPGTVPNEQFF
few,TRBV5-5,TRBJ2-1,CASSSGTSGGDEQFF
many,TRBV7-9,TRBJ1-4,CASSRTGRSALNEKLFF
few,TRBV5-1,TRBJ2-2,CASSLEASGGITGELFF
once,TRBV6-2/TRBV6-3,TRBJ2-5,CASSYGGTSGGARETQYF
few,TRBV20-1,TRBJ2-5,CSARTDQETQYF
NA,TRBV5-1,TRBJ1-4,CASSLGRGNVGEKLFF
many,TRBV7-2,TRBJ2-3,CASSPLSGAGNTDTQYF
many,TRBV7-2,TRBJ1-4,CASSITGLNEKLFF
many,TRBV12-3/TRBV12-4,TRBJ2-1,CASSGQVYNEQFF
few,TRBV6-4,TRBJ1-1,CARPDREYTEAFF
few,TRBV2,TRBJ2-7,CASSPDRDEQYF
many,TRBV29-1,TRBJ2-4,CSVTVGGNIQYF
few,TRBV20-1,TRBJ1-2,CSAGEFRGYGYTF
many,TRBV4-3,TRBJ1-3,CASSQDGESSGNTIYF
few,TRBV10-3,TRBJ2-3,CAISDSASGAITDTQYF
many,TRBV7-2,TRBJ1-2,CASSLTGGSGYTF